The 3 T cell receptor beta chains below all came from one sample that was sequenced in a study of T cells in localized non-small cell lung cancer. Some clones are missing from TCRdb's copy, which holds only in-frame ones; the method was immunoSEQ multiplex PCR. The table includes 35,000 or so clones, around nine tenths detected once. Sequencing used peripheral blood, obtained before any cancer treatment. All receptors derive from a woman aged 40 to 75 with stage I lung adenocarcinoma.

The chain has TRBV5-6 and TRBJ1-2; D gene ambiguous. This CDR3 spans 16 amino acids. Germline CDR1 is SGHDT and CDR2 is YYEEEE. V was clipped by 4 bases and J by 2 bases, with 18 bases between them. The CDR3 coding sequence is TGTGCCAGCAGCCGCCCGGCGTGGGAGGCAAACTATGGCTACACCTTC. Amino acid sequence: CASSRPAWEANYGYTF.

The chain couples TRBV2 to TRBJ2-1; D might be TRBD1 or TRBD2, each matching 7 bases. The CDR3 loop spans 16 amino acids. Germline lookup yields CDR1 SNHLY and CDR2 FYNNEI. V gave up 2 bases and J gave up 8 bases, with 19 bases separating them. DNA of the CDR3: TGTGCCAGCAGTGAAAGTTCCAGGGGGGGGCTCCATGAGCAGTTCTTC. This sequence encodes CASSESSRGGLHEQFF. The whole variable domain, filled in from reference TRBV2 and TRBJ2-1, reads EPEVTQTPSHQVTQMGQEVILRCVPISNHLYFYWYRQILGQKVEFLVSFYNNEISEKSEIFDDQFSVERPDGSNFTLKIRSTKLEDSAMYFCASSESSRGGLHEQFFGPGTRLTVL.

This chain uses TRBV5-4 with TRBJ1-1, with D possibly TRBD1 on 5 matching bases. Germline V lookup: CDR1 SGHNT, CDR2 YYREEE (reference sequence). V was pared by 1 base and J by 3 bases, with 13 bases between. This CDR3 has 15 amino acids. CDR3 coding DNA: TGTGCCAGCAGCTTGAATCAGGGTAAGGACACTGAAGCTTTCTTT. Residues: CASSLNQGKDTEAFF.